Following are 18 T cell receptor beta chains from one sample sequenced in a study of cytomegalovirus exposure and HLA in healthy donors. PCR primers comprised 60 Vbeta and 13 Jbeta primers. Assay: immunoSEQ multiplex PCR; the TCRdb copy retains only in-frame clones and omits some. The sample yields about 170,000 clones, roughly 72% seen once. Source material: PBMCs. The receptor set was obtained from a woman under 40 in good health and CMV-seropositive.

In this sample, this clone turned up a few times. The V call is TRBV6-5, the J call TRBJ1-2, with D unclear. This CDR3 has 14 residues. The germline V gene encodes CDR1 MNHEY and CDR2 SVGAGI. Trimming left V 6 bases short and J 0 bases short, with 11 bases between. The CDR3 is CASSIQLANYGYTF. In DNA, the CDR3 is TGTGCCAGCAGCATACAACTAGCTAACTATGGCTACACCTTC.

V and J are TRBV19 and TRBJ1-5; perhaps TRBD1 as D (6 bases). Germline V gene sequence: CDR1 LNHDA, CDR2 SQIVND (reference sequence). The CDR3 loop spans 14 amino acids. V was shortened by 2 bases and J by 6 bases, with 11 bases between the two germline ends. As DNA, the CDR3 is TGTGCCAGTAGTATACAGGGGAGAGGTCAGCCCCAGCATTTT. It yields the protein CASSIQGRGQPQHF.

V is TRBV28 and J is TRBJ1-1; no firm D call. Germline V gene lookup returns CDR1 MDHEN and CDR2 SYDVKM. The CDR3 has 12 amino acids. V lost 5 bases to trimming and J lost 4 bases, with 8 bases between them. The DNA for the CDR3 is TGTGCCAGCAGTACGCCCGGCACTGAAGCTTTCTTT. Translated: CASSTPGTEAFF.

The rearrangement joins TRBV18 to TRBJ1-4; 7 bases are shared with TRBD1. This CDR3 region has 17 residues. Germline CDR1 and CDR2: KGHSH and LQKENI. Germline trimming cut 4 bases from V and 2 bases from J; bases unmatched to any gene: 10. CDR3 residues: CASSRDRDLGTNEKLFF. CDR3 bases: TGTGCCAGCTCACGAGACAGGGATCTTGGGACTAATGAAAAACTGTTTTTT.

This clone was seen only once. The CDR3 region is CASSQDLGGRQYF. DNA for the CDR3: TGCGCCAGCAGCCAAGATTTAGGGGGCCGTCAGTACTTC. The V and J genes are TRBV4-3 and TRBJ2-4; 7 nucleotides agree with TRBD1. CDR3 length equals 13 residues. Looked up from germline, CDR1 is LGHNA and CDR2 is YSLEER. Trimming cost V 0 bases and J 12 bases; bases outside gene matches: 5.

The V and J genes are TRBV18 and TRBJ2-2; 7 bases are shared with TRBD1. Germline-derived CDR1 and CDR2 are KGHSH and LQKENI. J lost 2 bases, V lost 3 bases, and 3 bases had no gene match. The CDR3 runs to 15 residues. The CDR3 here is CASSPDRDNTGELFF. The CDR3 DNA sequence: TGTGCCAGCTCACCCGACAGGGACAACACCGGGGAGCTGTTTTTT.

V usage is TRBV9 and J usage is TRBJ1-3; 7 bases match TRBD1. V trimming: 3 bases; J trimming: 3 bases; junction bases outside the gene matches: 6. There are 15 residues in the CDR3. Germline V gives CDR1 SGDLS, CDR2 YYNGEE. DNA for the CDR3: TGTGCCAGCAGCGGCAGGGGGTCCGTTGGAAACACCATATATTTT. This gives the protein CASSGRGSVGNTIYF.

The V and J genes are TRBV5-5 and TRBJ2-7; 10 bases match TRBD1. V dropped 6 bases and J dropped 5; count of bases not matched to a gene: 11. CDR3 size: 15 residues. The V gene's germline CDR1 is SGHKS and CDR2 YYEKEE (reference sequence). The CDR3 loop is CASNFRDRGIDEQYF. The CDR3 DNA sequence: TGTGCCAGCAACTTTCGGGACAGGGGTATCGACGAGCAGTACTTC. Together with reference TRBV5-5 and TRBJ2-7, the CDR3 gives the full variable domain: DAGVTQSPTHLIKTRGQQVTLRCSPISGHKSVSWYQQVLGQGPQFIFQYYEKEERGRGNFPDRFSARQFPNYSSELNVNALLLGDSALYLCASNFRDRGIDEQYFGPGTRLTVT.

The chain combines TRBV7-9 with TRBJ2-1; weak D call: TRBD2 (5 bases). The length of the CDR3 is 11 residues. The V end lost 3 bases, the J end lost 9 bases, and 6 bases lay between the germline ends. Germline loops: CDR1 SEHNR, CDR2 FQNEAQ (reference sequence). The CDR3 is CASSFRGEQFF. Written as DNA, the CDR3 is TGTGCCAGCAGCTTTCGGGGTGAGCAGTTCTTC.

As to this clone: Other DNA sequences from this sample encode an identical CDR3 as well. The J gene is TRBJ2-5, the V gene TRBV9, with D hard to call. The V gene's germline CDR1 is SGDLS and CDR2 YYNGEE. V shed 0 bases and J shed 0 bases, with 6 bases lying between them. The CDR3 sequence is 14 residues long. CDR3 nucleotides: TGTGCCAGCAGCGTAGGCACATACCAAGAGACCCAGTACTTC. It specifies CASSVGTYQETQYF.

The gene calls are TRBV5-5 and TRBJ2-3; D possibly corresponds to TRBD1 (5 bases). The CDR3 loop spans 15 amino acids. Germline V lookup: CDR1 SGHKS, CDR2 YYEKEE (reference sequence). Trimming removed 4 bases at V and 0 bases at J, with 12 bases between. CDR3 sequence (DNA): TGTGCCAGCAGCCTGGACACACGAAGCACAGATACGCAGTATTTT. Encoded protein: CASSLDTRSTDTQYF.

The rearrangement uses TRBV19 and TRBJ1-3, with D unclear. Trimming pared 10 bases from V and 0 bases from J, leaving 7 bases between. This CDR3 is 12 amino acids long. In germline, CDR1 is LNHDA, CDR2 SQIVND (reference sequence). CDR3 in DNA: TGTGCCACCGTCTCCTCTGGAAACACCATATATTTT. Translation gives CATVSSGNTIYF.

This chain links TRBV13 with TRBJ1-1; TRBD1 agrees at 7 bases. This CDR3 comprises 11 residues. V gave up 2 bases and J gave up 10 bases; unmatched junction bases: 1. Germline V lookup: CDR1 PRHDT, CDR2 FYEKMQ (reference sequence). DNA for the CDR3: TGTGCCAGCAGCTTACCAGGGGGAGCTTTCTTT. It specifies CASSLPGGAFF. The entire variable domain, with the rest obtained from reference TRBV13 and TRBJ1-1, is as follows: AAGVIQSPRHLIKEKRETATLKCYPIPRHDTVYWYQQGPGQDPQFLISFYEKMQSDKGSIPDRFSAQQFSDYHSELNMSSLELGDSALYFCASSLPGGAFFGQGTRLTVV.

The CDR3 sequence is CSVEGRGSEQYF. The CDR3 DNA reads TGCAGCGTTGAAGGGCGGGGGAGCGAGCAGTACTTC. The chain carries TRBV29-1 and TRBJ2-7; TRBD2 aligns across 7 bases. CDR3 length: 12 residues. The germline CDR1 and CDR2 sequences are SQVTM and ANQGSEA. V lost 1 base to trimming and J lost 6 bases; unmatched junction nucleotides: 3.

The CDR3 DNA is TGTGCCAGCAGTTACTCAGGTTCGGGAGGCTACACCTTC. Translation: CASSYSGSGGYTF. V gene TRBV6-5 combines with J gene TRBJ1-2; no clear D gene. V dropped 0 bases and J dropped 8 bases, with 10 bases sitting between them. Per the germline V gene, CDR1 is MNHEY and CDR2 is SVGAGI. This CDR3 region has 13 residues.

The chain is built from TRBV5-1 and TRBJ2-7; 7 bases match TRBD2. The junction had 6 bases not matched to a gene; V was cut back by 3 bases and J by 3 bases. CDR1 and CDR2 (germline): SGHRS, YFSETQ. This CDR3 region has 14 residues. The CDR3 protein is CASSSQGGSYEQYF. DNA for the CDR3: TGCGCCAGCAGCTCCCAGGGAGGGAGCTACGAGCAGTACTTC.

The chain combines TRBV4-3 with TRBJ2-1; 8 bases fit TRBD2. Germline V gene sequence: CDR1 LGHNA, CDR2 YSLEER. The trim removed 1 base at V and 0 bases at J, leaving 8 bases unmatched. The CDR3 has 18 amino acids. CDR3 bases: TGCGCCAGCAGCCAAGGGGGGGTCGGACTAGCCTCCTACAATGAGCAGTTCTTC. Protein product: CASSQGGVGLASYNEQFF.

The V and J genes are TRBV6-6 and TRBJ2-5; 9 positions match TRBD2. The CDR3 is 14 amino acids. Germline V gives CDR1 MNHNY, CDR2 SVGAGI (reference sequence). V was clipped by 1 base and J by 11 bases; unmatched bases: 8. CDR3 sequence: CASSYYSGRGEQYF. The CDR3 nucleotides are TGTGCCAGCAGTTACTATAGCGGGAGAGGGGAGCAGTACTTC.